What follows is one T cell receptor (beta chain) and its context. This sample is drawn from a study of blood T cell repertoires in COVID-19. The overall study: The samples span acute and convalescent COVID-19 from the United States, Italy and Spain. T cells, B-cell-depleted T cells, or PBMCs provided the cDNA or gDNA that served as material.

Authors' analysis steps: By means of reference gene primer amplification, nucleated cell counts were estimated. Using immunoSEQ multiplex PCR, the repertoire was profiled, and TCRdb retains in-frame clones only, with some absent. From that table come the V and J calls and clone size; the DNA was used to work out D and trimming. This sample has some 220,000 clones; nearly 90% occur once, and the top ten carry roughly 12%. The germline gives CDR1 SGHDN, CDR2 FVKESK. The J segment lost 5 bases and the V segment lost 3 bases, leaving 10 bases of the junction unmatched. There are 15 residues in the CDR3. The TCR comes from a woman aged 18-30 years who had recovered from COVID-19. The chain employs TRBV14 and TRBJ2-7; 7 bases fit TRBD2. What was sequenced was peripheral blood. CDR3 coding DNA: TGTGCCAGCAGCCACGCGGGAGAAATTGGTGACGAGCAGTACTTC. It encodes CASSHAGEIGDEQYF. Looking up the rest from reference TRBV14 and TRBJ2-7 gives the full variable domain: EAGVTQFPSHSVIEKGQTVTLRCDPISGHDNLYWYRRVMGKEIKFLLHFVKESKQDESGMPNNRFLAERTGGTYSTLKVQPAELEDSGVYFCASSHAGEIGDEQYFGPGTRLTVT.